The rows below give T cell receptor beta chains drawn from one sample of a study of T cells after yellow fever vaccination. From the 5' RACE reads, TCRdb called clonotypes with MiXCR, one entry per CDR3 protein. The repertoire has 200,000 to 300,000 distinct CDR3 sequences, about an eighth of them found once; the top ten carry about 0.54%. Sequences were derived from CD4+ T cells sorted from PBMCs, sampled 45 days after the yellow fever booster vaccination. These TCRs come from a man between 25 and 39 years old who received the YFV17D yellow fever vaccine. Each CDR3 is given with its conserved first and last residue. A D gene is named only where the DNA matches it firmly. Size is omitted from some rows. Given values are once, few, many or a class for expanded clones.

>TRBD1|few|TRBJ2-7|TRBV20-1
TGCAGTGCTAGAGGGGCGGGGACAGGGATCTACGAGCAGTACTTC
CSARGAGTGIYEQYF
>.|.|TRBJ2-7|TRBV18
TGTGCCAGCTCCCGCCAGGCCGATACCTACGAGCAGTACTTC
CASSRQADTYEQYF
>.|many|TRBJ2-7|TRBV10-1
TGCGCCAGCGGCCCTGGGGTGCGAAGATACGAGCAGTACTTC
CASGPGVRRYEQYF
>.|many|TRBJ2-1|TRBV24-1
TGTGCCACCAGTGATTCCTCCGCCAATGAGCAGTTCTTC
CATSDSSANEQFF
>TRBD1|.|TRBJ1-2|TRBV4-1
TGCGCCAGCTCGGACCGGGACAGGGGGAACTATGGCTACACCTTC
CASSDRDRGNYGYTF
>.|few|TRBJ2-7|TRBV18
TGTGCCAGCTCACCACCCCTCGCAGTCCACGAGCAGTACTTC
CASSPPLAVHEQYF
>.|.|TRBJ2-3|TRBV12-3/TRBV12-4
TGTGCCAGCAATCCCGCCCCAATTGCGACGCAGTATTTT
CASNPAPIATQYF
>.|few|TRBJ2-5|TRBV29-1
TGCAGCGTTGAAGGGGGGGCCCTAACCGCACAAGAGACCCAGTACTTC
CSVEGGALTAQETQYF
>TRBD2|few|TRBJ2-3|TRBV7-8
TGTGCCAGCAAAAGATGGACTAGCCCTCGGGATACGCAGTATTTT
CASKRWTSPRDTQYF
>.|few|TRBJ1-2|TRBV12-3/TRBV12-4
TGTGCCAGCAGTTTGGGTGGCCACCACCTAGACTATGGCTACACCTTC
CASSLGGHHLDYGYTF
>.|many|TRBJ2-3|TRBV12-3/TRBV12-4
TGTGCCAGCAGTAGACGCCTGGCGGATACGCAGTATTTT
CASSRRLADTQYF
>.|.|TRBJ2-1|TRBV7-9
TGTGCCAGCAGCTTTACAGGCCCTCTAGGGTTGGATGAGCAGTTCTTC
CASSFTGPLGLDEQFF
>TRBD1|.|TRBJ2-3|TRBV15
TGTGCCACCGTCCGGACAGGGGATAGGGCAGATACGCAGTATTTT
CATVRTGDRADTQYF
>.|few|TRBJ2-7|TRBV28
TGTGCCAGCAGTCGACTAGATGAGGTGAGATACGAGCAGTACTTC
CASSRLDEVRYEQYF
>.|few|TRBJ2-3|TRBV5-1
TGCGCCAGCAGCTCCTCCTCGGCGACGGATACGCAGTATTTT
CASSSSSATDTQYF
>TRBD1|many|TRBJ2-1|TRBV12-3/TRBV12-4
TGTGCCAGTGGCCCCCTAACAGGGGCTGCCTACAATGAGCAGTTCTTC
CASGPLTGAAYNEQFF
>.|many|TRBJ1-2|TRBV7-2
TGTGCCAGCAGCTCAAGTTCGGGGTATGGCTACACCTTC
CASSSSSGYGYTF
>.|.|TRBJ2-4|TRBV4-1
TGCGCCAGCAGCCAAGATAGCGGACTAGCCAAAAACATTCAGTACTTC
CASSQDSGLAKNIQYF
>.|.|TRBJ1-1|TRBV6-2/TRBV6-3
TGTGCCAGCAAGAATGAGTTTATACCTGAAGCTTTCTTT
CASKNEFIPEAFF
>.|.|TRBJ2-3|TRBV5-1
TGCGCCAGCCGATCAGGGGCCCCCACAGATACGCAGTATTTT
CASRSGAPTDTQYF
>TRBD2|few|TRBJ2-3|TRBV15
TGTGCCACCAGCACGAAAAGCGGGAGGGCCGCAGATACGCAGTATTTT
CATSTKSGRAADTQYF
>.|many|TRBJ2-7|TRBV6-1
TGTGCCAGCAGTCGACAGGGACTAAGCTCCTACGAGCAGTACTTC
CASSRQGLSSYEQYF
>.|.|TRBJ2-7|TRBV18
TGTGCCAGCTCACCCCAAGTCTACGAGCAGTACTTC
CASSPQVYEQYF
>.|.|TRBJ2-5|TRBV6-2/TRBV6-3
TGTGCCAGCAGAGAGGGGGGAGCGGAAGAGACCCAGTACTTC
CASREGGAEETQYF
>.|.|TRBJ2-7|TRBV4-2
TGTGCCAGCAGCGGCAGGCTACTCTACGAGCAGTACTTC
CASSGRLLYEQYF
>.|.|TRBJ2-1|TRBV7-2
TGTGCCAGCAGCCTAATATGGGGCCCTTCCAATGAGCAGTTCTTC
CASSLIWGPSNEQFF
>.|few|TRBJ2-3|TRBV20-1
TGCAGCAGACTAGCAGATACGCAGTATTTT
CSRLADTQYF
>.|few|TRBJ2-1|TRBV12-3/TRBV12-4
TGTGCCAGCAGCCCTCCGGGGGTGCGGGAAATAAATGAGCAGTTCTTC
CASSPPGVREINEQFF
>TRBD2|few|TRBJ2-1|TRBV9
TGTGCCAGCAGCTTCAAGGAAGCGGGAGGGATCAATGAGCAGTTCTTC
CASSFKEAGGINEQFF
>TRBD1|.|TRBJ1-1|TRBV7-2
TGTGCCAGCTCCACGCTAGGGGGCATGGCTGAAGCTTTCTTT
CASSTLGGMAEAFF
>.|few|TRBJ1-1|TRBV5-1
TGCGCCAGCAGCTTGGAAGAGACCGGGACTGAAGCTTTCTTT
CASSLEETGTEAFF
>.|few|TRBJ1-1|TRBV28
TGTGCCAGCAGAAACGGGCCCGGACCCACTGAAGCTTTCTTT
CASRNGPGPTEAFF
>.|few|TRBJ2-5|TRBV3-1
TGTGCCAGCAGCCAAGCTGCAGGGAACGGTGTCCAGTACTTC
CASSQAAGNGVQYF
>TRBD2|.|TRBJ2-3|TRBV19
TGTGCCAGTAGTCAACTAGCGGGAGTTGGGGATACGCAGTATTTT
CASSQLAGVGDTQYF
>.|.|TRBJ1-2|TRBV7-2
TGTGCCAGCAGCCCACCTGGAGGGCGTCCTGTAAGCTACACCTTC
CASSPPGGRPVSYTF